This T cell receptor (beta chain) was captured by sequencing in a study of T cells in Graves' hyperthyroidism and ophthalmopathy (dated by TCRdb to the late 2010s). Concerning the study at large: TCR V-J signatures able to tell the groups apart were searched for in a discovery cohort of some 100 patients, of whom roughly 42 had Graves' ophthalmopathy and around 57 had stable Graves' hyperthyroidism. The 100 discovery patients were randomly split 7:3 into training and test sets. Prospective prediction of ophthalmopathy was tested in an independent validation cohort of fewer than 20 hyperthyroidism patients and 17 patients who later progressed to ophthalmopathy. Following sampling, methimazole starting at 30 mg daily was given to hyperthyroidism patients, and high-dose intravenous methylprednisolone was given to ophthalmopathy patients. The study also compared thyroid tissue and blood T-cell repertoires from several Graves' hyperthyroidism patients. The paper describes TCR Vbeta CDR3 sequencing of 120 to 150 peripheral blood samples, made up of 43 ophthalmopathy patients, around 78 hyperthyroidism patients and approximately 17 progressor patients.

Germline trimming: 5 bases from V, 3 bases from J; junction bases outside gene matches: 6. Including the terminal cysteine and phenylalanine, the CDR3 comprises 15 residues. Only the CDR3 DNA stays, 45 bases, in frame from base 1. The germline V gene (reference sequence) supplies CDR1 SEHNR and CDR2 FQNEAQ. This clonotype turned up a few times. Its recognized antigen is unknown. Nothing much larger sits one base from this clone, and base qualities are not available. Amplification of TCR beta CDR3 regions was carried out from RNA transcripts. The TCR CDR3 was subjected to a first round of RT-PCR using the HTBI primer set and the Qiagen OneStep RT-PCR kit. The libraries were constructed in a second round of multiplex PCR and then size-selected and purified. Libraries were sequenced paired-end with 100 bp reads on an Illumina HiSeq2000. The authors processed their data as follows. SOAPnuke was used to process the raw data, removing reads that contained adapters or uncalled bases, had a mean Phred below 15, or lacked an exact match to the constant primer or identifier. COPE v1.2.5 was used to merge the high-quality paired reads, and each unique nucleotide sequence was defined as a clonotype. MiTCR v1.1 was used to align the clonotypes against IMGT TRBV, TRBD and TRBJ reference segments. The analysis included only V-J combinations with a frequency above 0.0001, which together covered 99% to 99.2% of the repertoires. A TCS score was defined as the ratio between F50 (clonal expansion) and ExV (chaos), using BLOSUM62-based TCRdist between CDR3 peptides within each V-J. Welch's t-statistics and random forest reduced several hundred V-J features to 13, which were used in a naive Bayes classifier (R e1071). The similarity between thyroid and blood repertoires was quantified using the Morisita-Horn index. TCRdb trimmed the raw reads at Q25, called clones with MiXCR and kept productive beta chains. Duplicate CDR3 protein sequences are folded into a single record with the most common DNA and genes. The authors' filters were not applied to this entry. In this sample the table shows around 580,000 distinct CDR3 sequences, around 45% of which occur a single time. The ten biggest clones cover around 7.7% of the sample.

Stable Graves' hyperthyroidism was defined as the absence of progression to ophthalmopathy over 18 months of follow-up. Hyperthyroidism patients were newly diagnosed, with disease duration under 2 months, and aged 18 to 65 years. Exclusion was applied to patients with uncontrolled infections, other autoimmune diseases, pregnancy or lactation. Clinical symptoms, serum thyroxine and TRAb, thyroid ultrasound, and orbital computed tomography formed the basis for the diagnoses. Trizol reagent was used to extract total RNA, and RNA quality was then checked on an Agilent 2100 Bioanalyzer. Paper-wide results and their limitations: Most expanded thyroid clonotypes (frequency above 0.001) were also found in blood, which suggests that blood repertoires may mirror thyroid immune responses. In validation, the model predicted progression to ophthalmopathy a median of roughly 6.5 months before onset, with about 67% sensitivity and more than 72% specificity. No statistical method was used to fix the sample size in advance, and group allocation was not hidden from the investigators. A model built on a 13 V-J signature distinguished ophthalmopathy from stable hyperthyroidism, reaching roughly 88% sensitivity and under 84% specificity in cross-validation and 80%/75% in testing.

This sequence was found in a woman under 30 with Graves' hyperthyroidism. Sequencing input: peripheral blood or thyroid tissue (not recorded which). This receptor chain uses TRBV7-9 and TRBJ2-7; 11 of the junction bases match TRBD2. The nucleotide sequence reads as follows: TGTGCCAGCAGCCCGCCCGGGACTAGCGGCTACGAGCAGTACTTC. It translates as CASSPPGTSGYEQYF.